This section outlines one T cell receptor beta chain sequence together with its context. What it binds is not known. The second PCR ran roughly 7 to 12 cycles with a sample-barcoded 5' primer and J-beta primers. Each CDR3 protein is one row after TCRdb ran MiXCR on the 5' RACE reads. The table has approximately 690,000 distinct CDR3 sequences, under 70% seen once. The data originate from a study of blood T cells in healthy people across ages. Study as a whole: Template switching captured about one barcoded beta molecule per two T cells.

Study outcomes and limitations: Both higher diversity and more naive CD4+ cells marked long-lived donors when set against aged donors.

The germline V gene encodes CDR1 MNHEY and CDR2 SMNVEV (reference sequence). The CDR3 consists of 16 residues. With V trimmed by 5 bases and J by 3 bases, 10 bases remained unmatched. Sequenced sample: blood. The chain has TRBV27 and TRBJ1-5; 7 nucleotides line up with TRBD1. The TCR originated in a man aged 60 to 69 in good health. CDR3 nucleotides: TGTGCCAGCAGTCCCGGGACAGTAAGGACCAATCAGCCCCAGCATTTT. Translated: CASSPGTVRTNQPQHF.